The clone carrying this TCR beta chain has a count of ten or more. Its target is unknown. This sample was included in a study of T cells in Graves' hyperthyroidism and ophthalmopathy. Study-level results: In validation, the model predicted ophthalmopathy. These predictions came a median around 5.9 months before onset. Blood held most thyroid clonotypes expanded above 0.001 frequency.

The study left out patients who had uncontrolled infection, other autoimmune disease, pregnancy or lactation. Thyroid ultrasound, orbital computed tomography, clinical symptoms, and serum thyroxine and TRAb underpinned diagnoses. Germline CDR1 SEHNR, CDR2 FQNEAQ (reference sequence). CDR3 length equals 12 residues. The V end was cut by 2 bases, the J end by 6 bases, with 5 bases between. Amplification targeted TCR beta CDR3 regions from RNA transcripts. The HTBI set primed first-round TCR CDR3 RT-PCR. One entry per CDR3 protein, called by TCRdb with MiXCR from the multiplex PCR reads. The table has approximately 400,000 distinct CDR3 sequences, around a sixth seen once.

This TCR was sampled from a man in his late teens or twenties with Graves' ophthalmopathy. The chain employs TRBV7-9 and TRBJ2-1; D call uncertain. Material: blood. The CDR3 protein is CASSLRVNEQFF. CDR3 bases: TGTGCCAGCAGCTTACGGGTCAATGAGCAGTTCTTC. Combining the CDR3 with reference TRBV7-9 and TRBJ2-1 gives the whole variable domain DTGVSQNPRHKITKRGQNVTFRCDPISEHNRLYWYRQTLGQGPEFLTYFQNEAQLEKSRLLSDRFSAERPKGSFSTLEIQRTEQGDSAMYLCASSLRVNEQFFGPGTRLTVL.